This T cell receptor beta chain was identified in a study of blood T cell repertoires in COVID-19. Overall study context: The samples span acute and convalescent COVID-19 from the United States, Italy and Spain.

The assay was immunoSEQ multiplex PCR, and TCRdb's table has in-frame clones only and misses some. The sample has 130,000 to 150,000 clones; less than 90% are singletons. Germline V gene sequence: CDR1 SEHNR, CDR2 FQNEAQ (reference sequence). This CDR3 is built from 13 residues. Trimming took off 4 bases at V and 7 bases at J, with 11 bases between the two ends. The sample comprised peripheral blood. This TCR came from a human donor in a cohort sampled during active COVID-19. The chain links TRBV7-9 to TRBJ1-5; D unclear. The CDR3 coding sequence is TGTGCCAGCAGCTCCCAGGATCAACAGCCCCAGCATTTT. It is translated as CASSSQDQQPQHF.